These 26 T cell receptor beta chains share one sample of origin, sequenced in a study of control samples from healthy donors and cancer patients. The repertoire was sequenced with immunoSEQ multiplex PCR; TCRdb's copy has only in-frame clones and lacks some. The data hold 75,000 to 80,000 clones, with around nine tenths observed a single time. The source material was PBMCs. These receptor sequences come from a woman in her forties or fifties with colorectal cancer.

The chain recombines TRBV5-6 with TRBJ1-3; D gene uncertain. The V end was cut by 0 bases, the J end by 0 bases, with 10 bases between. The CDR3 totals 16 residues. In germline, CDR1 is SGHDT, CDR2 YYEEEE. The CDR3 region is CASSLAGQFSGNTIYF. CDR3 bases: TGTGCCAGCAGCTTGGCCGGGCAGTTCTCTGGAAACACCATATATTTT.

The DNA for the CDR3 is TGCGCCAGCAGCCAAGCACTAGTTGCCGAGACCCAGTACTTC. Translation: CASSQALVAETQYF. V is TRBV4-1 and J is TRBJ2-5, with D possibly TRBD2 on 5 matching bases. The length of the CDR3 is 14 residues. Trimming stripped 1 base from V and 5 bases from J, with 11 bases between. Germline-derived CDR1 and CDR2 are MGHRA and YSYEKL.

This clone was seen just once. CDR3 coding DNA: TGTGCCAGCAAGGAGACTAGCGGCACAGATACGCAGTATTTT. Its protein is CASKETSGTDTQYF. The chain employs TRBV7-2 and TRBJ2-3, with 8 bases fitting TRBD2. Germline-derived CDR1 and CDR2 are SGHTA and FQGNSA. The CDR3 totals 14 residues. The trim removed 7 bases at V and 1 base at J, leaving 4 bases unmatched.

The rearrangement links TRBV4-3 to TRBJ2-5; weak D call: TRBD1 (6 bases). The germline V gene encodes CDR1 LGHNA and CDR2 YSLEER. The length of the CDR3 is 17 residues. Trimming cost V 0 bases and J 5 bases, with 19 bases left between them. The CDR3: CASSQDFEAAGEETQYF. The CDR3 bases are TGCGCCAGCAGCCAAGATTTTGAAGCGGCAGGGGAGGAGACCCAGTACTTC.

This rearrangement joins TRBV5-1 to TRBJ2-2; D is unresolved. Germline assignment: CDR1 SGHRS and CDR2 YFSETQ. This CDR3 region has 13 residues. With 9 bases removed from V and 7 bases from J, the gap between germline ends came to 16 bases. This CDR3 is CATGTLVGGELFF. CDR3 sequence (DNA): TGCGCCACCGGCACCCTAGTCGGCGGGGAGCTGTTTTTT. Filled out from reference TRBV5-1 and TRBJ2-2, the complete variable domain reads KAGVTQTPRYLIKTRGQQVTLSCSPISGHRSVSWYQQTPGQGLQFLFEYFSETQRNKGNFPGRFSGRQFSNSRSEMNVSTLELGDSALYLCATGTLVGGELFFGEGSRLTVL.

The chain recombines TRBV24-1 with TRBJ1-5; D remains ambiguous. Germline-derived CDR1 and CDR2 are KGHDR and SFDVKD. V was cut by 2 bases and J by 3 bases, with 4 bases left in between. This CDR3 is 13 amino acids long. CDR3 sequence (DNA): TGTGCCACCAGTGATTGGAACAATCAGCCCCAGCATTTT. It is translated as CATSDWNNQPQHF.

V and J are TRBV6-2 or TRBV6-3 and TRBJ2-1, with 8 bases aligning to TRBD2. The CDR3 runs to 15 residues. Germline-derived CDR1 and CDR2 are MNHEY and SVGEGT. With 2 bases clipped from V and 4 bases from J, the junction kept 4 bases outside the gene matches. The CDR3 nucleotides are TGTGCCAGCAGTTACGAGCGGGGGTTATACAATGAGCAGTTCTTC. Protein sequence: CASSYERGLYNEQFF.

V usage is TRBV5-5 and J usage is TRBJ1-1; D may be TRBD1 (5 bases). Trimming left V 0 bases short and J 5 bases short, with 17 bases between. This CDR3 region has 16 residues. The germline V gene encodes CDR1 SGHKS and CDR2 YYEKEE (reference sequence). CDR3 region: CASSLVVFQGGTEAFF. The CDR3 bases are TGTGCCAGCAGCTTGGTGGTCTTCCAGGGAGGAACTGAAGCTTTCTTT.

The count of this clone is one. V and J are TRBV28 and TRBJ1-1; 9 positions agree with TRBD1. Germline V gives CDR1 MDHEN, CDR2 SYDVKM. Unmatched junction bases numbered 2, after V lost 4 bases and J lost 2 bases. The CDR3 spans 14 residues. As DNA, the CDR3 is TGTGCCAGCAGTTCGGGACAGGGCAACACTGAAGCTTTCTTT. It encodes CASSSGQGNTEAFF.

The chain employs TRBV7-8 and TRBJ1-4; D is possibly TRBD1 (6 bases). This CDR3 spans 16 amino acids. Trimming took 8 bases from V and 4 from J, leaving 20 bases between them. Germline V gene lookup returns CDR1 SGHVS and CDR2 FQNEAQ. The CDR3 nucleotides are TGTGCCAGCGCACTTCTCCCAGGGGCTTTTAATGAAAAACTGTTTTTT. Its protein is CASALLPGAFNEKLFF.

The V gene is TRBV5-1, the J gene TRBJ2-3; 11 bases agree with TRBD2. CDR1 is SGHRS, CDR2 YFSETQ, per germline. The CDR3 runs to 16 residues. The V gene end was trimmed by 3 bases and the J gene end by 1 base; junction bases not matched to a gene: 4. DNA of the CDR3: TGCGCCAGCAGCTCTCGACTAGCGGGGCGCACAGATACGCAGTATTTT. Its protein is CASSSRLAGRTDTQYF.

The gene calls are TRBV3-1 (or the pseudogene TRBV3-2) and TRBJ2-2; TRBD1 matches at 11 bases. The CDR3 is made up of 13 amino acids. J was trimmed by 8 bases and V by 5 bases; bases with no gene match: 1. CDR1 LGHDT and CDR2 YNNKEL come from the germline V gene (reference sequence). The CDR3 region is CASSGQGAGELFF. CDR3 coding DNA: TGTGCCAGCAGCGGACAGGGGGCTGGGGAGCTGTTTTTT.

The chain carries TRBV7-9 and TRBJ1-4; 7 bases map to TRBD1. Per the germline V gene, CDR1 is SEHNR and CDR2 is FQNEAQ (reference sequence). After removal of 5 bases from V and 5 bases from J, the junction contained 11 bases not matched to a gene. The CDR3 is made up of 16 amino acids. CDR3 sequence (DNA): TGTGCCAGCAGCCCAGGACAGGCCTGGTTAAATGAAAAACTGTTTTTT. It translates to CASSPGQAWLNEKLFF.

This rearrangement joins TRBV24-1 to TRBJ2-3; no clear D. The germline V gene has CDR1 KGHDR and CDR2 SFDVKD. Trimming took 5 bases from V and 2 from J, leaving 13 bases between them. CDR3 length equals 15 residues. The CDR3 sequence is CATSAPQATTDTQYF. The CDR3 DNA follows: TGTGCCACCAGTGCCCCCCAGGCTACCACAGATACGCAGTATTTT.

The rearrangement uses TRBV7-6 and TRBJ2-5; 8 bases match TRBD1. V dropped 3 bases and J dropped 2; count of bases not matched to a gene: 5. This CDR3 is 15 amino acids long. From germline, CDR1 is SGHVS and CDR2 FNYEAQ. CDR3 loop: CASSLGTGLQETQYF. CDR3 DNA sequence: TGTGCCAGCAGCTTGGGGACAGGTCTTCAAGAGACCCAGTACTTC.

The gene calls are TRBV7-2 and TRBJ1-2; TRBD1 matches at 8 bases. The CDR3 covers 17 residues. Germline V CDR1 and CDR2: SGHTA, FQGNSA. V dropped 4 bases and J dropped 0; count of bases not matched to a gene: 10. For the CDR3, the DNA is TGTGCCAGCAGCTACCGGACAGGGAGGGTAGCTAACTATGGCTACACCTTC. Protein sequence: CASSYRTGRVANYGYTF.

This clone was recorded only once. This chain joins TRBV6-5 and TRBJ1-2; 10 bases match TRBD1. This CDR3 has 15 amino acids. V gave up 0 bases and J gave up 8 bases; unmatched junction bases: 6. Germline V CDR1 and CDR2: MNHEY, SVGAGI. CDR3 region: CASSYSGQGLEGYTF. DNA for the CDR3: TGTGCCAGCAGTTACTCGGGACAGGGGTTGGAGGGCTACACCTTC.

The chain carries TRBV10-1 and TRBJ2-3; TRBD2 matches 11 bases. The CDR3 has 15 residues. V lost 6 bases to trimming and J lost 0 bases; unmatched junction nucleotides: 2. The V gene's germline CDR1 is WNHNN and CDR2 SYGVQD (reference sequence). CDR3 residues: CASSTSGGSTDTQYF. The CDR3 DNA sequence: TGCGCCAGCAGCACTAGCGGGGGAAGCACAGATACGCAGTATTTT.

This clone was picked up one time. The chain carries TRBV30 and TRBJ2-5; D ambiguous. Per germline, CDR1 GTSNPN and CDR2 SVGIG (reference sequence). This CDR3 region has 13 residues. V was clipped by 2 bases and J by 5 bases, with 12 bases between them. This CDR3 is CAWSRSSRETQYF. The DNA for the CDR3 is TGTGCCTGGAGTAGGAGTAGCCGGGAGACCCAGTACTTC.

In its sample, this clone was seen once. V is TRBV3-1 (or the pseudogene TRBV3-2) and J is TRBJ2-3; D possibly matches TRBD1 or TRBD2 (6 bases each). The V end was cut by 6 bases, the J end by 8 bases, with 12 bases between. The CDR3 consists of 12 residues. Per the germline V gene, CDR1 is LGHDT and CDR2 is YNNKEL (reference sequence). The CDR3 region is CASRDGGGTQYF. CDR3 DNA: TGTGCCAGCAGAGATGGAGGGGGTACGCAGTATTTT.

V is TRBV5-1 and J is TRBJ2-1, with TRBD1 matching over 7 bases. The germline CDR1 and CDR2 sequences are SGHRS and YFSETQ. After removal of 8 bases from V and 4 bases from J, the junction contained 9 bases not matched to a gene. This CDR3 has 14 residues. In DNA, the CDR3 is TGCGCCAGTGCCTTAGGGACAGAGTACAATGAGCAGTTCTTC. Residues: CASALGTEYNEQFF.

V usage is TRBV10-3 and J usage is TRBJ1-2; D gene ambiguous. In germline, CDR1 is ENHRY, CDR2 SYGVKD. The length of the CDR3 is 15 residues. V was shortened by 3 bases and J by 0 bases, with 11 bases between the two germline ends. As DNA, the CDR3 is TGTGCCATCAGTGAATCAGGAGGAGCTAACTATGGCTACACCTTC. It is translated as CAISESGGANYGYTF.

The V call is TRBV6-6, the J call TRBJ2-3; TRBD1 or TRBD2 may be the D gene (5 bases each). The CDR3 has 15 amino acids. CDR1 is MNHNY and CDR2 is SVGAGI in the germline V gene (reference sequence). Trimming left V 5 bases short and J 2 bases short, with 14 bases between. CDR3 amino acids: CASSPRDGDTDTQYF. In DNA form, the CDR3 reads TGTGCCAGCAGTCCCCGGGACGGAGACACAGATACGCAGTATTTT.

The CDR3: CASSSSRGQTNNEQFF. The CDR3, as DNA: TGTGCCAGCTCATCGAGCCGGGGACAGACCAACAATGAGCAGTTCTTC. The J gene is TRBJ2-1, the V gene TRBV18; TRBD1 agrees at 7 bases. In germline, CDR1 is KGHSH, CDR2 LQKENI. CDR3 length equals 16 residues. The trim removed 5 bases at V and 5 bases at J, leaving 12 bases unmatched.

V usage is TRBV28 and J usage is TRBJ2-7; 9 bases map to TRBD1. V shed 6 bases and J 2 bases; nucleotides not matched to a gene: 8. This CDR3 comprises 15 residues. CDR1 and CDR2 from the germline V gene are MDHEN and SYDVKM. This CDR3 is CASSPGTGKTYEQYV. CDR3 DNA: TGTGCCAGCAGCCCCGGGACAGGGAAAACCTACGAGCAGTACGTC.

The chain links TRBV7-8 to TRBJ2-2, with TRBD1 matching over 8 bases. J was trimmed by 5 bases and V by 4 bases; bases with no gene match: 9. Germline V CDR1 and CDR2: SGHVS, FQNEAQ. The CDR3 totals 16 residues. The CDR3 DNA is TGTGCCAGCAGCTCCGACAGGGGCGGCAGAACCGGGGAGCTGTTTTTT. Its protein is CASSSDRGGRTGELFF.